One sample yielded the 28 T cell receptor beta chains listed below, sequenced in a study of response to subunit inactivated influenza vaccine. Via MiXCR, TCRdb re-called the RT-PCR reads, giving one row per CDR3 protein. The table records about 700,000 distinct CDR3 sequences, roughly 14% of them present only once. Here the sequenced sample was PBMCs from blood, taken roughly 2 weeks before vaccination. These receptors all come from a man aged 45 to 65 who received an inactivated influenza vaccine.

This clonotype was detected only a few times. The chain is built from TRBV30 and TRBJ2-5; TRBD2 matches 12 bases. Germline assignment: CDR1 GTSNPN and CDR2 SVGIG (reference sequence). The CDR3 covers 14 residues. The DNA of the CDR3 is TGTGCGGGGAAGACTAGCGGGAGTATTTGGGCCCAGTACTTC. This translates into CAGKTSGSIWAQYF.

Written as DNA, the CDR3 is TGTGCCAGCAGCCGTACTAGGGGCTCCTACAATGAGCAGTTCTTC. Translated: CASSRTRGSYNEQFF. This rearrangement joins TRBV7-6 to TRBJ2-1; D may be TRBD1 or TRBD2 (5 bases each). V was trimmed by 5 bases and J by 0 bases, leaving 11 bases between them. The CDR3 consists of 15 residues. Germline loops: CDR1 SGHVS, CDR2 FNYEAQ.

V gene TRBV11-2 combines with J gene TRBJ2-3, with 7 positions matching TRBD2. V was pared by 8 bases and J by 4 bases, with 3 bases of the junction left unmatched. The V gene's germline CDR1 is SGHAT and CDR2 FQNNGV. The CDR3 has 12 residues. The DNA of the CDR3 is TGTGCCAGCGGGACTACCGCAGATACGCAGTATTTT. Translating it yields CASGTTADTQYF.

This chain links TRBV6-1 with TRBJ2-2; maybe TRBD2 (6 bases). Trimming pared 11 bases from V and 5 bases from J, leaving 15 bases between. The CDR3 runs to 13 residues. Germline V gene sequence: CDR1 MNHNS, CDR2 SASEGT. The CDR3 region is CASRLGRTGELFF. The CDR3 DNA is TGTGCCTCCCGGCTAGGGAGGACCGGGGAGCTGTTTTTT.

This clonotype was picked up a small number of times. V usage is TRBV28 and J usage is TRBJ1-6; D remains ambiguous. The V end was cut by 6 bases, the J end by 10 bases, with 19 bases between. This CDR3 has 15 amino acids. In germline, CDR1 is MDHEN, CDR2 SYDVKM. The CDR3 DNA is TGTGCCAGCAGCCGTCTACCGGTTGGAACCTCACCCCTCCACTTT. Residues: CASSRLPVGTSPLHF.

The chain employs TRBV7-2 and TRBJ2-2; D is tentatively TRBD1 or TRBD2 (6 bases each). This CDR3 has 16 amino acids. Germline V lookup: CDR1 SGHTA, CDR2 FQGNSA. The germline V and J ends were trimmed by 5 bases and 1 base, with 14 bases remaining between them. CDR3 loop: CASSPTGGLNTGELFF. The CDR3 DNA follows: TGTGCCAGCAGCCCAACCGGGGGCCTGAACACCGGGGAGCTGTTTTTT.

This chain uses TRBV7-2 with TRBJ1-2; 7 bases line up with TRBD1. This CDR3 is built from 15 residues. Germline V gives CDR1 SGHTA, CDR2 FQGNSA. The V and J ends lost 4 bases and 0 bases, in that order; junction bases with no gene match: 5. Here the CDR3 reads CASSYQGQSNYGYTF. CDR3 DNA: TGTGCCAGCAGCTATCAGGGACAGTCTAACTATGGCTACACCTTC.

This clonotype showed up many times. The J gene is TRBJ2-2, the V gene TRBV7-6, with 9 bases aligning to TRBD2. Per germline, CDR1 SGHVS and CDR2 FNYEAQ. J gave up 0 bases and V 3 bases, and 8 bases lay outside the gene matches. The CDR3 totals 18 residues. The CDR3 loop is CASSLYPGLASNTGELFF. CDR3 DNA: TGTGCCAGCAGCTTGTATCCGGGACTAGCCTCGAACACCGGGGAGCTGTTTTTT.

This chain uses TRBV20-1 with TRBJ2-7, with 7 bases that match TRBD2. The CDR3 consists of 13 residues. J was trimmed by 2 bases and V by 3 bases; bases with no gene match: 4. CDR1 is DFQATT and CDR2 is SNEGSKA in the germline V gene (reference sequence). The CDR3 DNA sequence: TGCAGTGCTAGTACTAGCGCGACCTACGAGCAGTACTTC. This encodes CSASTSATYEQYF.

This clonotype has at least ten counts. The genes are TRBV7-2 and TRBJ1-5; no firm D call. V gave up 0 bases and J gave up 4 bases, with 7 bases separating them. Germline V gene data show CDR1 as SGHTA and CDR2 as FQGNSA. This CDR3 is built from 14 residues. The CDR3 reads CASSLAPTNQPQHF. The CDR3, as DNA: TGTGCCAGCAGCTTAGCCCCAACGAATCAGCCCCAGCATTTT.

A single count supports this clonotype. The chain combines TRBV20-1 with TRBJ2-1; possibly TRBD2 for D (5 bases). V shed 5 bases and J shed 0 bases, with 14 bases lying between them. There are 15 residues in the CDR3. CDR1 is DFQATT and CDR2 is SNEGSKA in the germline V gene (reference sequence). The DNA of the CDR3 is TGCAGTGCTCCCTCGGGTACTAGCTCCTACAATGAGCAGTTCTTC. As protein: CSAPSGTSSYNEQFF.

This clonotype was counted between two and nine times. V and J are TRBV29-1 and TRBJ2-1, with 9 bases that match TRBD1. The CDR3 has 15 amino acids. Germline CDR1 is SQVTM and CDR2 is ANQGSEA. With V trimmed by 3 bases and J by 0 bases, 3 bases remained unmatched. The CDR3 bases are TGCAGCGTTGAGGGGGACAGGGACTCCTACAATGAGCAGTTCTTC. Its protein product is CSVEGDRDSYNEQFF.

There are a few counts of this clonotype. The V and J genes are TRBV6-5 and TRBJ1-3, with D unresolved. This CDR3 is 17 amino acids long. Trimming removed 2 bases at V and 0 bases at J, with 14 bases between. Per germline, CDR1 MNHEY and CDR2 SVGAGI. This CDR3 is CASSYTLPARSGNTIYF. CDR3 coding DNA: TGTGCCAGCAGTTACACCCTCCCCGCCCGCTCTGGAAACACCATATATTTT.

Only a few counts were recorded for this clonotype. In DNA, the CDR3 is TGTGCCAGCAGCCAAATTCTCGGGGCGGCTAGCGGGAGCCCGAACACCGGGGAGCTGTTTTTT. Protein: CASSQILGAASGSPNTGELFF. V usage is TRBV4-2 and J usage is TRBJ2-2; TRBD2 matches 10 bases. The CDR3 runs to 21 residues. V trimming: 2 bases; J trimming: 0 bases; junction bases outside the gene matches: 15. CDR1 LGHNA and CDR2 YNFKEQ come from the germline V gene.

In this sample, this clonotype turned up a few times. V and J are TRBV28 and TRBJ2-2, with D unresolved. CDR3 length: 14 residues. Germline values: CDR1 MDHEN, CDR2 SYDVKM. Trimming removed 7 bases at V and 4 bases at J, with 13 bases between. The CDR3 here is CASIPNTITGELFF. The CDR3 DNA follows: TGTGCCAGCATCCCCAACACGATCACCGGGGAGCTGTTTTTT. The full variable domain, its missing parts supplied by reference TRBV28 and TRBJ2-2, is DVKVTQSSRYLVKRTGEKVFLECVQDMDHENMFWYRQDPGLGLRLIYFSYDVKMKEKGDIPEGYSVSREKKERFSLILESASTNQTSMYLCASIPNTITGELFFGEGSRLTVL.

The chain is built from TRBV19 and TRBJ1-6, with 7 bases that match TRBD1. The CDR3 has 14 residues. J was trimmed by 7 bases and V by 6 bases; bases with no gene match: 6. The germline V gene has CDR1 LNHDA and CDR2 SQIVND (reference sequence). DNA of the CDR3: TGTGCCAGTAGCCCGACAGGGAGGAATTCACCCCTCCACTTT. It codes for CASSPTGRNSPLHF.

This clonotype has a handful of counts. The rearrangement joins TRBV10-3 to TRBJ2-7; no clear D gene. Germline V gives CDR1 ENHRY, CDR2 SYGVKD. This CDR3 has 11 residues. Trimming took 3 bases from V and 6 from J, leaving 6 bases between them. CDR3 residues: CAISDTVEQYF. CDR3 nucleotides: TGTGCCATCAGTGACACCGTCGAGCAGTACTTC.

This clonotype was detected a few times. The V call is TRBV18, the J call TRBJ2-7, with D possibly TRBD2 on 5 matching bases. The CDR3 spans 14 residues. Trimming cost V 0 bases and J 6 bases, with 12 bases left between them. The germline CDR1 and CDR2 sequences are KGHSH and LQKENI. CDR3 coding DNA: TGTGCCAGCTCACCACCGTTCGAGGGATCCGAGCAGTACTTC. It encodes CASSPPFEGSEQYF.

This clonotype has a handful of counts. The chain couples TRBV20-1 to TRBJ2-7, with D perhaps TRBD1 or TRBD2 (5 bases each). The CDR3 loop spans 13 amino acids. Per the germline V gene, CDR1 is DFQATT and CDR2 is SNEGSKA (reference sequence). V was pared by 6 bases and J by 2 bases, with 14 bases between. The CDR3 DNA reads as TGCAGTGCCATCGGGGACGGGACCTACGAGCAGTACTTC. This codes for CSAIGDGTYEQYF.

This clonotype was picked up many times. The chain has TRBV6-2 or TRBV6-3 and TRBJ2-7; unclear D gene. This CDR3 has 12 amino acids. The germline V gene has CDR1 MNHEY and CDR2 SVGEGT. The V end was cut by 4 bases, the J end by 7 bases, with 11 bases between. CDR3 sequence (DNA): TGTGCCAGCAGTTCGTTCCAGCCGGAGCAGTACTTC. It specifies CASSSFQPEQYF.

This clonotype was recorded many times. The CDR3 region is CAWIVGFGYGYTF. The CDR3 DNA is TGTGCCTGGATAGTGGGGTTCGGCTATGGCTACACCTTC. The chain combines TRBV30 with TRBJ1-2; D unresolved. Per the germline V gene, CDR1 is GTSNPN and CDR2 is SVGIG (reference sequence). V was pared by 4 bases and J by 4 bases, with 13 bases between. The CDR3 extends over 13 amino acids.

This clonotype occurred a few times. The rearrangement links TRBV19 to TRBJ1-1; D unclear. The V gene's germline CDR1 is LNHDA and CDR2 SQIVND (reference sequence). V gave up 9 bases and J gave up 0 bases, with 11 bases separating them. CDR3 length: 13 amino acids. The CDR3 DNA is TGTGCCAGCAACAGCCTCATGAACACTGAAGCTTTCTTT. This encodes CASNSLMNTEAFF.

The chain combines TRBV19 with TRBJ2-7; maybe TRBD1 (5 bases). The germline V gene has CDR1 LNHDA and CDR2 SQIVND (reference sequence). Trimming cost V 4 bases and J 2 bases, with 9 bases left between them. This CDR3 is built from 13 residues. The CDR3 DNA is TGTGCCAGTAGTAAGGGGATCCCCTACGAGCAGTACTTC. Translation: CASSKGIPYEQYF. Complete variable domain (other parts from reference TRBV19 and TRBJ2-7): DGGITQSPKYLFRKEGQNVTLSCEQNLNHDAMYWYRQDPGQGLRLIYYSQIVNDFQKGDIAEGYSVSREKKESFPLTVTSAQKNPTAFYLCASSKGIPYEQYFGPGTRLTVT.

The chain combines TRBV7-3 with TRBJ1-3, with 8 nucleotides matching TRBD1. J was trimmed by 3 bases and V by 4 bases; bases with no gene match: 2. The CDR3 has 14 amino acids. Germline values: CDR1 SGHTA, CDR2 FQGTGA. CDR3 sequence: CASSSTGVGNTIYF. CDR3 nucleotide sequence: TGTGCCAGCAGCTCGACAGGGGTTGGAAACACCATATATTTT.

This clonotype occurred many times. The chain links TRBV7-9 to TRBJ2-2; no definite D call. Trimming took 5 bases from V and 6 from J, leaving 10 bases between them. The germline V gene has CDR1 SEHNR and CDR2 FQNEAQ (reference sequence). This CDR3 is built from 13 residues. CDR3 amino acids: CASSPSGPGELFF. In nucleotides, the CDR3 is TGTGCCAGCAGCCCCAGTGGCCCCGGGGAGCTGTTTTTT.

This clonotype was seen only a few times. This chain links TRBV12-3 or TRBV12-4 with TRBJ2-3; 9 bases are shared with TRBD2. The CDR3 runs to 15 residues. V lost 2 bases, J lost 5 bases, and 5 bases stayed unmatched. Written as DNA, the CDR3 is TGTGCCAGCAGTTTATCTAGCGGGGTTGTAGATACGCAGTATTTT. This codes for CASSLSSGVVDTQYF.

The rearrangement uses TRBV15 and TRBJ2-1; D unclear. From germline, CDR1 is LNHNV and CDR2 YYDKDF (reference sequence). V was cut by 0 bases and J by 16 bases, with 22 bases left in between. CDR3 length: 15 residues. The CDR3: CATSRDLMVGGVPFF. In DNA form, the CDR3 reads TGTGCCACCAGCAGAGATCTGATGGTCGGCGGCGTTCCTTTCTTC.

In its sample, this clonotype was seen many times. The DNA of the CDR3 is TGCGCCAGCAGCTTGAGGGGACAGGGCCCCTACGAGCAGTACTTC. This codes for CASSLRGQGPYEQYF. The genes are TRBV5-1 and TRBJ2-7; 9 bases map to TRBD1. The CDR3 has 15 amino acids. V shed 1 base, J shed 2 bases, and the junction held 4 bases outside the gene matches. Germline V gene data show CDR1 as SGHRS and CDR2 as YFSETQ.